The present entry profiles one TCR beta chain with its context. This clonotype occurred many times. Its recognized antigen is unknown. No quality values exist for individual bases; no much larger clone is one base distant. These data originate in a study of T-cell reconstitution after alpha-beta-depleted transplantation in children (dated by TCRdb to the mid-2010s). Broadly, across the study: Using TCR repertoire profiling, the study followed T-cell immune reconstitution in a quantitative way in children after TCRalphabeta/CD19-depleted allogeneic hematopoietic cell transplantation.

Taken from the germline V gene (reference sequence), the CDR1 and CDR2 loops are SGHKS and YYEKEE. V and J are trimmed by 0 bases and 7 bases, and the gene matches miss 7 bases of the junction. The CDR3 covers 15 residues, taking in both the cysteine and the phenylalanine. The read is trimmed to its CDR3 DNA, 45 bases read in frame from base 1. Receptors were amplified or captured by PCR. Sequencing relied on an Illumina HiSeq 2500. TCR libraries were prepared with molecular barcoding, using unique molecular identifiers to normalize TCRbeta repertoire quantification. TCRdb reran the public reads through fastp at Q25 and MiXCR, keeping productive beta chains. Rows with a matching CDR3 protein are joined into one entry that keeps the most common DNA and genes. For this sample there are hundreds of thousands of distinct CDR3 sequences; approximately 15% appear just once. The ten top clones hold 1.1% of the sample.

The source material was PBMCs from the stem cell graft donor, sampled from the stem cell graft. The TCR comes from a human donor who donated a stem cell graft to a child with acute myeloid leukemia. The rearranged chain carries TRBV5-5 and TRBJ1-5, with TRBD1 identical over 7 junction bases. The DNA sequence reads TGTGCCAGCAGCTTGGAAGACAGGGTAGGACAGCCCCAGCATTTT. This is translated as CASSLEDRVGQPQHF.